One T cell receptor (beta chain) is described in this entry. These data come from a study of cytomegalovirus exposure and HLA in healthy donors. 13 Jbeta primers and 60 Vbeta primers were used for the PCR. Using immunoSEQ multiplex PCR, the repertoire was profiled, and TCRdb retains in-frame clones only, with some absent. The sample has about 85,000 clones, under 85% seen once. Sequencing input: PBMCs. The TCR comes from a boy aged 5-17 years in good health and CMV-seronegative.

CDR3 amino acids: CASSLARGSEAFF. CDR3 nucleotides: TGTGCCAGCAGCTTAGCACGGGGTTCTGAAGCTTTCTTT. The V gene is TRBV7-2, the J gene TRBJ1-1; the D is unclear. Germline lookup yields CDR1 SGHTA and CDR2 FQGNSA. V lost 0 bases and J 6 bases, leaving 8 bases between the germline ends. The CDR3 spans 13 residues.